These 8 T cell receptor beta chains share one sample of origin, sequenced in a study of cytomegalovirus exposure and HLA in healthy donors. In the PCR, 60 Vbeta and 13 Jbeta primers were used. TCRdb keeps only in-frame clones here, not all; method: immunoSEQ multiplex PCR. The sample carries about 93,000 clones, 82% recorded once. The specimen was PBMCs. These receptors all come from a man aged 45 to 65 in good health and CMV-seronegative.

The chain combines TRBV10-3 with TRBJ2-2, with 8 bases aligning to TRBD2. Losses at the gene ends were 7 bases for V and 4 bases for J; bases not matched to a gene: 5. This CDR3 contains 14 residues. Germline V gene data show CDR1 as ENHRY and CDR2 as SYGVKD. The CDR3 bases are TGTGCCATCACGGGAGGGGCCGGCACCGGGGAGCTGTTTTTT. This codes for CAITGGAGTGELFF.

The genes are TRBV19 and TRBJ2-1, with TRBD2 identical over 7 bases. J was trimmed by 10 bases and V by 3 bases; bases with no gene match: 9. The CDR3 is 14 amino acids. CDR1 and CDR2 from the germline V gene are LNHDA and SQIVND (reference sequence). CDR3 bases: TGTGCCAGTAGTATTGGGGGAGGGCCCAGCGAGCAGTTCTTC. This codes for CASSIGGGPSEQFF.

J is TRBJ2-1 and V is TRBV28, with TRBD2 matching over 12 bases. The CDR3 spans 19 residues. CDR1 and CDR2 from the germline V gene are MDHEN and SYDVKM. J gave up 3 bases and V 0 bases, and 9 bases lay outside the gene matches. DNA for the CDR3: TGTGCCAGCAGTTTATGGGAGACTAGCGGGAGACAGGACTACAATGAGCAGTTCTTC. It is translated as CASSLWETSGRQDYNEQFF. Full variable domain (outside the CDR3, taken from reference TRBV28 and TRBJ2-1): DVKVTQSSRYLVKRTGEKVFLECVQDMDHENMFWYRQDPGLGLRLIYFSYDVKMKEKGDIPEGYSVSREKKERFSLILESASTNQTSMYLCASSLWETSGRQDYNEQFFGPGTRLTVL.

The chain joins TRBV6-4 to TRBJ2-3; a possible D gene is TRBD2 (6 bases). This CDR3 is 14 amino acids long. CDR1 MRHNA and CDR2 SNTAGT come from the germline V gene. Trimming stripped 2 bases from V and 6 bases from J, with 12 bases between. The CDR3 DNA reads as TGTGCCAGCAGTGACCAACTAGCCGGTGATACGCAGTATTTT. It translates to CASSDQLAGDTQYF.

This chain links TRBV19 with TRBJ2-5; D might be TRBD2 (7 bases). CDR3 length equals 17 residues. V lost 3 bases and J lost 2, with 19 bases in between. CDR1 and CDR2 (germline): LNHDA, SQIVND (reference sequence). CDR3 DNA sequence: TGTGCCAGTAGTATGAGCTCCGGGGGGCTCGGGCAAGAGACCCAGTACTTC. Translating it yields CASSMSSGGLGQETQYF. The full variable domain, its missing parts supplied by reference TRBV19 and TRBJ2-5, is DGGITQSPKYLFRKEGQNVTLSCEQNLNHDAMYWYRQDPGQGLRLIYYSQIVNDFQKGDIAEGYSVSREKKESFPLTVTSAQKNPTAFYLCASSMSSGGLGQETQYFGPGTRLLVL.

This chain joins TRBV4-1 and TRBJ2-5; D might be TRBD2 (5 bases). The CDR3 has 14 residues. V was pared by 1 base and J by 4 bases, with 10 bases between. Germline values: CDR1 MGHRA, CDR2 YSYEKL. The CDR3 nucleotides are TGCGCCAGCAGCCAAGGAGGGAACATAGAGACCCAGTACTTC. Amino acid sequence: CASSQGGNIETQYF.

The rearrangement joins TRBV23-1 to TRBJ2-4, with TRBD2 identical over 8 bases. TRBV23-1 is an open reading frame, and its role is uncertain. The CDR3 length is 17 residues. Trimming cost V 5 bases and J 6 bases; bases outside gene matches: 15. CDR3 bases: TGCGCCAGCAGTAGAGGACTAGCCCCCTTTTTTGGAAACATTCAGTACTTC. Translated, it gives CASSRGLAPFFGNIQYF.

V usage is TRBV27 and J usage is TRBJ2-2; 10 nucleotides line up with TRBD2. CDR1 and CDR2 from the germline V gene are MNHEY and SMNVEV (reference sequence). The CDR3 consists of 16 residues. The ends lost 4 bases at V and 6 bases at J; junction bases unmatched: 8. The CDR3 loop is CASSSSVTSGAGELFF. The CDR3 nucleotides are TGTGCCAGCAGTTCGTCAGTCACTAGCGGGGCCGGGGAGCTGTTTTTT.